Listed here are 32 T cell receptor beta chains from one sample, sequenced in a study of cytomegalovirus exposure and HLA in healthy donors. This PCR relied on a set of 60 Vbeta primers and 13 Jbeta primers. The method was immunoSEQ multiplex PCR; TCRdb's version includes in-frame clones alone and lacks a portion of them. This sample has 75,000 to 100,000 clones, with around 70% found just once. The sample was PBMCs. The receptors originated from a female donor in good health and CMV-seronegative.

In its sample, this clone was seen once. The V gene is TRBV29-1, the J gene TRBJ1-1; D gene unclear. Germline CDR1 reads SQVTM; CDR2 reads ANQGSEA. This CDR3 comprises 11 residues. V was trimmed by 4 bases and J by 8 bases, leaving 11 bases between them. The CDR3 loop is CSVGAESEAFF. As DNA, the CDR3 is TGCAGCGTTGGGGCAGAATCCGAAGCTTTCTTT.

The genes are TRBV2 and TRBJ1-1; D is ambiguous. V lost 3 bases and J lost 3, with 8 bases in between. This CDR3 is built from 13 residues. The germline V gene has CDR1 SNHLY and CDR2 FYNNEI. The CDR3 is CASSDRWDTEAFF. The CDR3 DNA reads as TGTGCCAGCAGTGACAGGTGGGACACTGAAGCTTTCTTT.

This rearrangement joins TRBV5-4 to TRBJ1-1; 8 positions match TRBD1. CDR1 and CDR2 from the germline V gene are SGHNT and YYREEE (reference sequence). The CDR3 totals 19 residues. V lost 2 bases to trimming and J lost 4 bases; unmatched junction nucleotides: 19. The CDR3 is CASSFLRTGTGLLGTEAFF. Here the CDR3 DNA reads TGTGCCAGCAGCTTCTTACGCACCGGGACAGGTTTGTTGGGCACTGAAGCTTTCTTT.

The chain is built from TRBV6-4 and TRBJ2-1, with TRBD2 matching over 8 bases. The germline gives CDR1 MRHNA, CDR2 SNTAGT. After removal of 5 bases from V and 8 bases from J, the junction contained 8 bases not matched to a gene. The CDR3 has 14 residues. The DNA for the CDR3 is TGTGCCAGCAGTCTCGGGAGGGAGGTGGATGAGCAGTTCTTC. Its protein product is CASSLGREVDEQFF.

The chain is built from TRBV12-5 and TRBJ1-4; a possible D gene is TRBD1 (6 bases). The germline V gene encodes CDR1 LGHNT and CDR2 FRNRAP. This CDR3 contains 18 residues. The V gene lost 0 bases and the J gene lost 1 base, with 15 bases spanning the gap. The CDR3 loop is CASGLVPQGIVTNEKLFF. The CDR3 DNA sequence: TGTGCTAGTGGTTTGGTGCCCCAGGGGATTGTAACTAATGAAAAACTGTTTTTT.

The chain employs TRBV11-2 and TRBJ2-1; 10 bases map to TRBD2. CDR3 length: 16 amino acids. Unmatched junction bases numbered 8, after V lost 2 bases and J lost 7 bases. In germline, CDR1 is SGHAT, CDR2 FQNNGV. Written as DNA, the CDR3 is TGTGCCAGCAGCTTACTAGCGGGAGCCCCTGGGAATGAGCAGTTCTTC. As protein: CASSLLAGAPGNEQFF. The variable domain in full, with the rest retrieved from reference TRBV11-2 and TRBJ2-1, is EAGVAQSPRYKIIEKRQSVAFWCNPISGHATLYWYQQILGQGPKLLIQFQNNGVVDDSQLPKDRFSAERLKGVDSTLKIQPAKLEDSAVYLCASSLLAGAPGNEQFFGPGTRLTVL.

This clone was counted only a few times. This chain connects TRBV4-1 to TRBJ2-7; 10 bases are a match to TRBD2. Germline trimming cut 2 bases from V and 0 bases from J; bases unmatched to any gene: 7. Germline V gene data show CDR1 as MGHRA and CDR2 as YSYEKL. This CDR3 region has 17 residues. The CDR3 region is CASSQSVAGGHSYEQYF. The CDR3 DNA reads as TGCGCCAGCAGCCAATCCGTAGCGGGGGGTCACTCCTACGAGCAGTACTTC.

This clone occurred a few times. This chain links TRBV6-5 with TRBJ1-5; perhaps TRBD1 as D (5 bases). Trimming removed 4 bases at V and 0 bases at J, with 10 bases between. Germline CDR1 reads MNHEY; CDR2 reads SVGAGI. This CDR3 comprises 15 residues. The CDR3: CASSSGGYSNQPQHF. The CDR3 bases are TGTGCCAGCAGTTCGGGGGGGTATAGCAATCAGCCCCAGCATTTT.

Comments on this clone: The same CDR3 is also encoded by other DNA sequences in this sample. This chain connects TRBV27 to TRBJ2-7, with 10 bases matching TRBD1. The J segment lost 4 bases and the V segment lost 5 bases, leaving 2 bases of the junction unmatched. The CDR3 runs to 13 residues. Germline V gene sequence: CDR1 MNHEY, CDR2 SMNVEV (reference sequence). CDR3 sequence reads: CASSGDRGYEQYF. In nucleotides, the CDR3 is TGTGCCAGCAGTGGGGACAGGGGATACGAGCAGTACTTC.

The sample holds a few counts of this clone. This chain connects TRBV30 to TRBJ1-1, with TRBD1 matching 11 bases. J lost 1 base, V lost 2 bases, and 3 bases had no gene match. There are 15 residues in the CDR3. Germline V lookup: CDR1 GTSNPN, CDR2 SVGIG (reference sequence). CDR3 coding DNA: TGTGCCTGGAGTACGGACAGGGGGCAGAACACTGAAGCTTTCTTT. Its protein is CAWSTDRGQNTEAFF.

This clone turned up a few times. V usage is TRBV14 and J usage is TRBJ2-1; no clear D gene. Germline CDR1 is SGHDN and CDR2 is FVKESK. The CDR3 length is 15 residues. V lost 2 bases, J lost 7 bases, and 15 bases lay in between. CDR3 nucleotide sequence: TGTGCCAGCAGCCAAATCACGACTCCCGGGAATGAGCAGTTCTTC. The encoded protein is CASSQITTPGNEQFF. The entire variable domain, with the rest obtained from reference TRBV14 and TRBJ2-1, is as follows: EAGVTQFPSHSVIEKGQTVTLRCDPISGHDNLYWYRRVMGKEIKFLLHFVKESKQDESGMPNNRFLAERTGGTYSTLKVQPAELEDSGVYFCASSQITTPGNEQFFGPGTRLTVL.

The chain is built from TRBV28 and TRBJ1-1; D gene unclear. The V gene's germline CDR1 is MDHEN and CDR2 SYDVKM. This CDR3 is 15 amino acids long. V lost 6 bases to trimming and J lost 0 bases, with 14 bases between them. CDR3 amino acids: CASSRGRVVNTEAFF. In DNA form, the CDR3 reads TGTGCCAGCAGCCGTGGGCGGGTGGTGAACACTGAAGCTTTCTTT.

This rearrangement joins TRBV6-5 to TRBJ1-4; D unclear. Germline values: CDR1 MNHEY, CDR2 SVGAGI. This CDR3 is 14 amino acids long. V was clipped by 2 bases and J by 6 bases, with 10 bases between them. The CDR3 DNA sequence: TGTGCCAGCAGTTACGTACAGAGACATGAAAAACTGTTTTTT. As protein: CASSYVQRHEKLFF.

The rearrangement links TRBV2 to TRBJ2-7, with TRBD1 identical over 8 bases. The trim removed 3 bases at V and 2 bases at J, leaving 3 bases unmatched. The CDR3 length is 14 residues. The V gene's germline CDR1 is SNHLY and CDR2 FYNNEI. CDR3 sequence reads: CASSDHRGAYEQYF. The CDR3 DNA sequence: TGTGCCAGCAGTGACCACAGGGGGGCCTACGAGCAGTACTTC.

The chain combines TRBV5-1 with TRBJ2-1, with D hard to call. CDR1 SGHRS and CDR2 YFSETQ come from the germline V gene. V was cut by 0 bases and J by 8 bases, with 6 bases left in between. CDR3 length: 12 amino acids. CDR3 loop: CASSLVAYEQFF. The DNA for the CDR3 is TGCGCCAGCAGCTTGGTAGCATATGAGCAGTTCTTC.

The count of this clone is one. This chain joins TRBV27 and TRBJ1-1, with 8 bases fitting TRBD1. The CDR3 sequence is 17 residues long. Germline CDR1 is MNHEY and CDR2 is SMNVEV (reference sequence). V shed 0 bases, J shed 0 bases, and the junction held 6 bases outside the gene matches. In DNA, the CDR3 is TGTGCCAGCAGTTTATCTCGCAGGACAGGGATGAACACTGAAGCTTTCTTT. Encoded protein: CASSLSRRTGMNTEAFF.

The gene calls are TRBV30 and TRBJ1-5; no clear D. Trimming removed 0 bases at V and 8 bases at J, with 11 bases between. This CDR3 region has 13 residues. Germline CDR1 is GTSNPN and CDR2 is SVGIG (reference sequence). The CDR3 region has the DNA TGTGCCTGGAGTGTACTATCGGATAAGCCCCAGCATTTT. Protein product: CAWSVLSDKPQHF.

The chain is built from TRBV7-6 and TRBJ2-2, with a possible D match to TRBD2 (5 bases). Germline CDR1 SGHVS, CDR2 FNYEAQ. The V end lost 5 bases, the J end lost 6 bases, and 10 bases lay between the germline ends. The CDR3 is 13 residues long. The CDR3 spells CASSQISAGELFF. For the CDR3, the DNA is TGTGCCAGCAGCCAAATTAGCGCCGGGGAGCTGTTTTTT.

This sequence joins TRBV6-6 and TRBJ1-1, with 7 bases identical to TRBD1. CDR3 length: 16 amino acids. Trimming took 4 bases from V and 1 from J; bases not matched to a gene: 9. Germline V lookup: CDR1 MNHNY, CDR2 SVGAGI (reference sequence). The CDR3 DNA sequence: TGTGCCAGCAGTTCCGCGACAGGGAAAAAGAACACTGAAGCTTTCTTT. This gives the protein CASSSATGKKNTEAFF.

The V gene is TRBV19, the J gene TRBJ1-5; D might be TRBD1 (6 bases). Per germline, CDR1 LNHDA and CDR2 SQIVND (reference sequence). This CDR3 contains 16 residues. V was cut by 5 bases and J by 4 bases, with 18 bases left in between. CDR3 DNA sequence: TGTGCCAGTAGTCTCTCTACCGGGACACCGAATCAGCCCCAGCATTTT. Residues: CASSLSTGTPNQPQHF.

The chain is built from TRBV29-1 and TRBJ1-2, with TRBD1 as a possible D gene (6 bases). This CDR3 has 12 residues. Per germline, CDR1 SQVTM and CDR2 ANQGSEA. Trimming pared 7 bases from V and 8 bases from J, leaving 17 bases between. The CDR3 region is CSAPGTTLGYTF. The CDR3 nucleotides read TGCAGCGCCCCCGGGACAACGCTAGGCTACACCTTC.

This clone appeared a single time. The chain links TRBV7-6 to TRBJ2-3; 8 nucleotides align to TRBD2. V lost 6 bases and J lost 0; bases outside the gene matches: 5. Germline lookup yields CDR1 SGHVS and CDR2 FNYEAQ. The CDR3 has 15 amino acids. The DNA of the CDR3 is TGTGCCAGCAGTTCCGCGGGGGGAAGCACAGATACGCAGTATTTT. It specifies CASSSAGGSTDTQYF.

The chain employs TRBV11-3 and TRBJ1-2; D unresolved. Germline assignment: CDR1 SGHNT and CDR2 YENEEA. The CDR3 loop spans 16 amino acids. V shed 4 bases and J shed 3 bases, with 18 bases lying between them. In nucleotides, the CDR3 is TGTGCCAGCAGCTCGAGAAGGGAAAAGGAGGACTATGGCTACACCTTC. It translates to CASSSRREKEDYGYTF. Combining the CDR3 with reference TRBV11-3 and TRBJ1-2 gives the whole variable domain EAGVVQSPRYKIIEKKQPVAFWCNPISGHNTLYWYLQNLGQGPELLIRYENEEAVDDSQLPKDRFSAERLKGVDSTLKIQPAELGDSAVYLCASSSRREKEDYGYTFGSGTRLTVV.

This clone was picked up a small number of times. This chain joins TRBV19 and TRBJ2-4; TRBD2 matches 8 bases. Per the germline V gene, CDR1 is LNHDA and CDR2 is SQIVND (reference sequence). The CDR3 is 15 amino acids. Trimming took 6 bases from V and 2 from J; bases not matched to a gene: 6. CDR3 sequence (DNA): TGTGCCAGTAGCCCTATTAGCGGGACCAAAAACATTCAGTACTTC. Translated, it gives CASSPISGTKNIQYF.

V is TRBV27 and J is TRBJ1-6, with TRBD1 matching 7 bases. The V gene's germline CDR1 is MNHEY and CDR2 SMNVEV (reference sequence). J lost 5 bases, V lost 4 bases, and 2 bases had no gene match. This CDR3 spans 14 amino acids. CDR3 in amino acids: CASSWTGNNSPLHF. CDR3 in DNA: TGTGCCAGCAGTTGGACAGGAAATAATTCACCCCTCCACTTT.

This clone was counted a few times. This rearrangement joins TRBV7-2 to TRBJ1-1, with a tentative D call TRBD1 (6 bases). Germline CDR1 and CDR2: SGHTA and FQGNSA. The CDR3 has 13 amino acids. The germline V and J ends were trimmed by 10 bases and 7 bases, with 19 bases remaining between them. DNA of the CDR3: TGTGCCACCGACCCGGGTACCAGGGGTGAAGCTTTCTTT. This codes for CATDPGTRGEAFF.

The rearrangement joins TRBV28 to TRBJ1-1; 7 bases line up with TRBD1. CDR3 size: 15 residues. With 5 bases clipped from V and 3 bases from J, the junction kept 9 bases outside the gene matches. Germline-derived CDR1 and CDR2 are MDHEN and SYDVKM. CDR3: CASSPDREKDTEAFF. The DNA for the CDR3 is TGTGCCAGCAGTCCAGACAGGGAGAAGGACACTGAAGCTTTCTTT.

The chain uses TRBV6-5 and TRBJ2-1, with TRBD2 matching over 8 bases. Trimming took 5 bases from V and 10 from J; bases not matched to a gene: 13. The germline CDR1 and CDR2 sequences are MNHEY and SVGAGI. The CDR3 covers 15 residues. CDR3 bases: TGTGCCAGCAGTCCGCCCGGGGGGGCCCTTCGGGAGCAGTTCTTC. Translating gives CASSPPGGALREQFF.

V gene TRBV5-1 combines with J gene TRBJ2-7, with TRBD1 identical over 7 bases. J was trimmed by 1 base and V by 0 bases; bases with no gene match: 1. The CDR3 is 14 amino acids. Germline assignment: CDR1 SGHRS and CDR2 YFSETQ. CDR3: CASSLVGQSYEQYF. CDR3 DNA: TGCGCCAGCAGCTTGGTGGGACAGTCCTACGAGCAGTACTTC.

The CDR3 DNA reads TGCGCCAGCAGCCAAGATTACGGGGGGGCAGGTGATACGCAGTATTTT. Its translation: CASSQDYGGAGDTQYF. The chain has TRBV4-1 and TRBJ2-3; 8 bases are a match to TRBD2. The trim removed 0 bases at V and 6 bases at J, leaving 8 bases unmatched. Germline V CDR1 and CDR2: MGHRA, YSYEKL. This CDR3 spans 16 amino acids.

The V gene is TRBV5-1, the J gene TRBJ2-3, with D maybe TRBD2 (5 bases). Germline values: CDR1 SGHRS, CDR2 YFSETQ. This CDR3 spans 17 amino acids. The V end lost 1 base, the J end lost 0 bases, and 15 bases lay between the germline ends. CDR3 DNA: TGCGCCAGCAGCTTGTCACCCTTAGAGGGCAGCACAGATACGCAGTATTTT. The encoded protein is CASSLSPLEGSTDTQYF.

V usage is TRBV5-5 and J usage is TRBJ1-1; D is uncertain. CDR1 SGHKS and CDR2 YYEKEE come from the germline V gene (reference sequence). This CDR3 contains 13 residues. V lost 2 bases to trimming and J lost 1 base, with 6 bases between them. DNA for the CDR3: TGTGCCAGCAGCTTTTCTCCGAACACTGAAGCTTTCTTT. Protein sequence: CASSFSPNTEAFF.